The following is a T cell receptor (beta chain) sequence with its context. These data originate in a study of blood T cell repertoires in COVID-19. About the research overall: The United States, Italy and Spain provided the acute and convalescent COVID-19 samples. PBMCs, B-cell-depleted T cells, or T cells were the source of the cDNA or gDNA that made up the material.

Germline lookup yields CDR1 LNHDA and CDR2 SQIVND (reference sequence). The CDR3 is made up of 15 amino acids. The germline V and J ends were trimmed by 9 bases and 1 base, with 13 bases remaining between them. Original analysis: The assay estimated nucleated cells by amplifying reference gene primers. TCRdb's table, derived via immunoSEQ multiplex PCR, lists solely in-frame clones and lacks some. For V, J and clone size, that table is used; D and trimming come from the DNA. The sample records 70,000 to 90,000 clones, 83% being singletons. Sequenced material: peripheral blood. The rearrangement links TRBV19 to TRBJ2-6; the D gene is possibly TRBD2 (5 bases). This receptor was identified in a human donor in a cohort sampled during active COVID-19. CDR3 residues: CASKTGKSGANVLTF. The CDR3 bases are TGTGCCAGCAAAACGGGGAAGTCTGGGGCCAACGTCCTGACTTTC. Based on the CDR3 plus reference TRBV19 and TRBJ2-6, the full variable domain is DGGITQSPKYLFRKEGQNVTLSCEQNLNHDAMYWYRQDPGQGLRLIYYSQIVNDFQKGDIAEGYSVSREKKESFPLTVTSAQKNPTAFYLCASKTGKSGANVLTFGAGSRLTVL.